This T cell receptor beta chain was identified during a study of CD8+ T cells in alopecia areata. About the study: It was oral tofacitinib, at 5 to 10 mg twice daily, that treated patients received. Patients given treatment had severity scored by the percentage of scalp area affected.

About this clone itself: Antigen specificity is unknown.

Sequencing relied on a cDNA template that was reverse transcribed from extracted RNA. This table comes from immunoSEQ multiplex PCR, and its TCRdb copy is limited to in-frame clones, with some not included. The table has more than 90,000 clones, 61% seen once. Study-level results: For baseline CD8+ expansion, any link to response stays uncertain with one nonresponder.

The treatment: oral pan-JAK inhibitor, 5-10 mg twice daily. The CDR3 length is 15 residues. The V and J ends lost 3 bases and 1 base, in that order; junction bases with no gene match: 3. From germline, CDR1 is SGHTA and CDR2 FQGTGA. This receptor was taken from a human donor with alopecia areata. Here the sequenced sample was CD8+ T cells sorted from blood, taken at week 4, from a patient treated with tofacitinib. The rearrangement uses TRBV7-3 and TRBJ2-3; TRBD2 matches 8 bases. In nucleotides, the CDR3 is TGTGCCAGCAGCTTGTTAGCGGGGCGCACAGATACGCAGTATTTT. Protein sequence: CASSLLAGRTDTQYF. The entire variable domain, with the rest obtained from reference TRBV7-3 and TRBJ2-3, is as follows: GAGVSQTPSNKVTEKGKYVELRCDPISGHTALYWYRQSLGQGPEFLIYFQGTGAADDSGLPNDRFFAVRPEGSVSTLKIQRTERGDSAVYLCASSLLAGRTDTQYFGPGTRLTVL.